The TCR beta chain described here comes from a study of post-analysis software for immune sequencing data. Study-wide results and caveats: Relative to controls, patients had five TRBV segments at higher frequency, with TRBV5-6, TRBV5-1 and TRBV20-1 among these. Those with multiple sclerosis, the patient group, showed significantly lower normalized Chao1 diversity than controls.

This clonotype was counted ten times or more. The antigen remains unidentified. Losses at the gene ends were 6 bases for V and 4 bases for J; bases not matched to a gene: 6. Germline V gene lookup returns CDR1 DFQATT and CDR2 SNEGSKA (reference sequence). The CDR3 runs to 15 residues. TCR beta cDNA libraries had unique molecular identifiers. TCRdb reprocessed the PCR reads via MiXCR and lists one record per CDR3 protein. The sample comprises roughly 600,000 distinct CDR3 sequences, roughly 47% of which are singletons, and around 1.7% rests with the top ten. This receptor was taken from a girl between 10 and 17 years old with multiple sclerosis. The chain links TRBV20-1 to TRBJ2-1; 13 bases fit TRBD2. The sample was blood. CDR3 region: CSATGLAGEYNEQFF. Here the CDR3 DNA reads TGCAGTGCCACTGGACTAGCGGGGGAATACAATGAGCAGTTCTTC.